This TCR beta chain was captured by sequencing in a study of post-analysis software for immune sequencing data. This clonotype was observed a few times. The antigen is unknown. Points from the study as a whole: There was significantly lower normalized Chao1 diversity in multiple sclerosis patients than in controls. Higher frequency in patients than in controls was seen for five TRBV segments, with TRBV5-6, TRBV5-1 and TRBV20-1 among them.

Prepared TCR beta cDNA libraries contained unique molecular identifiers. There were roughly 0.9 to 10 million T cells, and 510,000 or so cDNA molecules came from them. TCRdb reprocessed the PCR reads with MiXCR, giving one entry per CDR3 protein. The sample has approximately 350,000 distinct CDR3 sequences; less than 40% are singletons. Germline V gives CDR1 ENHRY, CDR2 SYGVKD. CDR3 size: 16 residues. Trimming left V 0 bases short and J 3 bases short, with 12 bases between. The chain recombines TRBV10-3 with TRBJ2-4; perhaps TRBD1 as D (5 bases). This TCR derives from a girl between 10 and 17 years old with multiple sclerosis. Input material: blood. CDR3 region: CAISESVGLGKNIQYF. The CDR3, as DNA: TGTGCCATCAGTGAGTCAGTGGGGCTTGGCAAAAACATTCAGTACTTC.